This T cell receptor (beta chain) was recorded in a study of blood T cell repertoires in COVID-19. The CDR3 totals 16 residues. CDR1 and CDR2 from the germline V gene are MNHNS and SASEGT. V lost 1 base, J lost 1 base, and 13 bases lay in between. This clone was observed a few times. Produced via immunoSEQ multiplex PCR; TCRdb's table is partial and in-frame only. The repertoire holds under 300,000 clones, with approximately 88% as singletons. The rearrangement links TRBV6-1 to TRBJ1-1; D perhaps matches TRBD1 (6 bases). Specimen: peripheral blood. This receptor was taken from a human donor with COVID-19, enrolled during active disease. The donor label of this sample is uncertain. As DNA, the CDR3 is TGTGCCAGCAGTGAAGGACAGGCCCTTGGGAACACTGAAGCTTTCTTT. It specifies CASSEGQALGNTEAFF.